This T cell receptor beta chain was identified during a study of blood T cell repertoires in COVID-19. Whole-study context: The samples span acute and convalescent COVID-19 from the United States, Italy and Spain. In each case, the material was cDNA or gDNA derived from T cells, B-cell-depleted T cells, or PBMCs.

This clone has only one observation. The junction differs from germline at one of its ends, possibly a read error. This CDR3 has 12 residues. Per germline, CDR1 MNHNS and CDR2 SASEGT. The method was immunoSEQ multiplex PCR; TCRdb's version includes in-frame clones alone and lacks a portion of them. The sample has more than 150,000 clones, less than 85% seen once; the top ten hold roughly 13%. The chain carries TRBV6-1 and TRBJ2-1, with 7 nucleotides matching TRBD1. This receptor was taken from a man aged 45-65 years who had recovered from COVID-19. Sequenced sample: peripheral blood. CDR3 bases: TGTGCCAGCAGAGAAGGGGGCAGTGAGCAGTTCTTC. Amino acids: CASREGGSEQFF.